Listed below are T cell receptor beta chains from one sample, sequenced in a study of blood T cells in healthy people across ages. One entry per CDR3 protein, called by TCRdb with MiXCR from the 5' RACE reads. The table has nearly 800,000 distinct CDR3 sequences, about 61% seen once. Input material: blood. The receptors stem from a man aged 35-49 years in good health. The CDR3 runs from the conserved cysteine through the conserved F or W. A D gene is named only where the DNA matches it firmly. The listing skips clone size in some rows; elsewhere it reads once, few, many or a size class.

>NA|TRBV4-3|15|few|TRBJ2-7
CASRTGTEDPYEQYF
TGCGCCAGCCGGACGGGGACGGAAGACCCCTACGAGCAGTACTTC
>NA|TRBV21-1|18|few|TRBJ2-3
CASSRAGTGPEATDTQYF
TGTGCCAGCTCGCGAGCTGGGACAGGGCCTGAAGCCACAGATACGCAGTATTTT
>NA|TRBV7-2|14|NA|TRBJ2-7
CASSLDAAANEQYF
TGTGCCAGCAGCTTAGATGCTGCGGCGAACGAGCAGTACTTC
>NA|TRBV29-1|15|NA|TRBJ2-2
CSATWDLLGPGELFF
TGCAGCGCCACCTGGGACTTACTGGGTCCCGGGGAGCTGTTTTTT
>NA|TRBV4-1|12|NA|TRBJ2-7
CASSADFNEQYF
TGCGCCAGCAGCGCGGACTTCAACGAGCAGTACTTC
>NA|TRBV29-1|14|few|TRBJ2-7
CSVSFGGQGYEQYF
TGCAGCGTTAGCTTTGGGGGGCAGGGCTACGAGCAGTACTTC
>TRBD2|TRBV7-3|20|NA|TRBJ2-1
CASSPKGTSGGGGSYNEQFF
TGTGCCAGCAGCCCCAAAGGGACTAGCGGGGGGGGGGGTTCCTACAATGAGCAGTTCTTC
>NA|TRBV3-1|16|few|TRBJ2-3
CASSPAPGDNTDTQYF
TGTGCCAGCAGCCCGGCTCCGGGGGATAACACAGATACGCAGTATTTT
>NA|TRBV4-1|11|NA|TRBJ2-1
CASSPGAEQFF
TGCGCCAGCAGCCCTGGGGCTGAGCAGTTCTTC
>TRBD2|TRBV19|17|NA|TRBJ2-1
CASSIDWLAGGYNEQFF
TGTGCCAGTAGTATAGATTGGCTAGCGGGAGGTTACAATGAGCAGTTCTTC
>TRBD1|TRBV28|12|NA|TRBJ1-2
CASSFRGIGYTF
TGTGCCAGCAGTTTCAGGGGGATTGGCTACACCTTC
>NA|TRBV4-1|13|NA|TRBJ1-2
CASSQELVYGYTF
TGCGCCAGCAGCCAAGAACTAGTATATGGCTACACCTTC
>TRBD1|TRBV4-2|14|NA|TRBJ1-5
CASSSGQTDQPQHF
TGTGCCAGCAGCTCGGGACAGACAGATCAGCCCCAGCATTTT
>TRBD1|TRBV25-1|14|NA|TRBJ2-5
CASSEFTGEETQYF
TGTGCCAGCAGTGAATTCACAGGGGAAGAGACCCAGTACTTC
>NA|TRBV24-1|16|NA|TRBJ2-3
CATSDPVRLSTDTQYF
TGTGCCACCAGTGATCCGGTCAGGTTGAGCACAGATACGCAGTATTTT
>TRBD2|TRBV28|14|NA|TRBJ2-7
CASSFQRLAPEQYF
TGTGCCAGCAGTTTCCAAAGACTAGCTCCCGAGCAGTACTTC
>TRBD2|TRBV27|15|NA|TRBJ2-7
CASSAGTSYSSEQYF
TGTGCCAGCAGCGCCGGGACTAGTTATTCCAGCGAGCAGTACTTC
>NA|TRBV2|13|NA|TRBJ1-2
CASSEGSPSGYTF
TGTGCCAGCAGTGAAGGTTCTCCTAGTGGCTACACCTTC
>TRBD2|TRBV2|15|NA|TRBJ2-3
CASRFLAGGTDTQYF
TGTGCCAGCAGGTTTCTAGCGGGGGGCACAGATACGCAGTATTTT
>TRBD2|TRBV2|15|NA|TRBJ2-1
CASRKWLAGANEQFF
TGTGCCAGCAGAAAGTGGCTAGCGGGAGCTAATGAGCAGTTCTTC
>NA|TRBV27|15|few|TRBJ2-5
CASSSTWASLETQYF
TGTGCCAGCAGTTCAACTTGGGCGAGTCTTGAGACCCAGTACTTC
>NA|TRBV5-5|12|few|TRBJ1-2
CASSLGQNGYTF
TGTGCCAGCAGCTTGGGTCAGAATGGCTACACCTTC
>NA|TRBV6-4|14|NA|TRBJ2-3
CASKVTEATDTQYF
TGTGCCAGTAAAGTGACGGAGGCCACAGATACGCAGTATTTT
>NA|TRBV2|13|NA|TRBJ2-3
CAGGTDPKDTQYF
TGTGCGGGCGGCACTGACCCGAAAGATACGCAGTATTTT
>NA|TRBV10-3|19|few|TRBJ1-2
CAISERLGQVGGSSYGYTF
TGTGCCATCAGTGAGCGGTTGGGGCAGGTCGGGGGGAGTTCCTATGGCTACACCTTC
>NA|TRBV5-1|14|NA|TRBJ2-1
CASSFELTNNEQFF
TGCGCCAGCAGCTTCGAACTCACAAACAATGAGCAGTTCTTC
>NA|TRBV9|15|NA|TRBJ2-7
CASSSGEREGYEQYF
TGTGCCAGCTCGTCGGGCGAGCGAGAAGGCTACGAGCAGTACTTC
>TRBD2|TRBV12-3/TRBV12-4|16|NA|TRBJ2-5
CASRGQAGGGSETQYF
TGTGCCAGCAGGGGTCAAGCGGGGGGCGGATCAGAGACCCAGTACTTC
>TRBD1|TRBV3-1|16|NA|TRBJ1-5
CASSRSPGQDSQPQHF
TGTGCCAGCAGCCGTTCCCCGGGACAGGATAGTCAGCCCCAGCATTTT
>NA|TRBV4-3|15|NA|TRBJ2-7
CASSQAVETYYEQYF
TGCGCCAGCAGCCAAGCTGTCGAGACATATTACGAGCAGTACTTC
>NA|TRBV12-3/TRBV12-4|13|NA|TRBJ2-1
CASSLPGNNEQFF
TGTGCCAGCAGTTTACCCGGAAACAATGAGCAGTTCTTC
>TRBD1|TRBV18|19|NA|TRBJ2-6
CASSLLSGTDLSGANVLTF
TGTGCCAGCTCACTCCTGTCAGGGACAGATCTCTCTGGGGCCAACGTCCTGACTTTC
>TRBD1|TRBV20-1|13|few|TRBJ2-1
CSARGQGNNEQFF
TGCAGTGCTAGAGGACAGGGGAACAATGAGCAGTTCTTC
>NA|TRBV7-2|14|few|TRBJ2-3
CASSPGPDGYTQYF
TGTGCCAGCAGCCCCGGACCTGACGGATACACGCAGTATTTT
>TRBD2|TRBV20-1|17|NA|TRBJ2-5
CSAGDDNRLAGPETQYF
TGCAGTGCCGGTGACGACAACCGGCTAGCGGGGCCAGAGACCCAGTACTTC
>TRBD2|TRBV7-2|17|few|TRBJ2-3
CASTRTSGYSSTDTQYF
TGTGCCAGCACCCGGACTAGCGGATACTCTAGCACAGATACGCAGTATTTT
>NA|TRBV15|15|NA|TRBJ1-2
CATSREQENNYGYTF
TGTGCCACCAGCAGGGAACAGGAGAATAACTATGGCTACACCTTC